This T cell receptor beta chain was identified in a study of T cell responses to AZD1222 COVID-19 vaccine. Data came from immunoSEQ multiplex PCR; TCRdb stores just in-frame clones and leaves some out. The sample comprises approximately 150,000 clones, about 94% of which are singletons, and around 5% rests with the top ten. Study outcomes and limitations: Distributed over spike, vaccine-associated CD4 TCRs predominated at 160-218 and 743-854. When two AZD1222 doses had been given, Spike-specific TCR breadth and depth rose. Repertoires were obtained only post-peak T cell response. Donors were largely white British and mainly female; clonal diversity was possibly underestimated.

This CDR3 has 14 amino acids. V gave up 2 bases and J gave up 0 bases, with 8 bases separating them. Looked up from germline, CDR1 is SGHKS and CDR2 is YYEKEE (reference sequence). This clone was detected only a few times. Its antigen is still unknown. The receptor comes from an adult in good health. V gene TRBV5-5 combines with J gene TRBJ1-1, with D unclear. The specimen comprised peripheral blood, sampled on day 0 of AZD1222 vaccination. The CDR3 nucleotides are TGTGCCAGCAGCTTTGACAACATGAACACTGAAGCTTTCTTT. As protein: CASSFDNMNTEAFF. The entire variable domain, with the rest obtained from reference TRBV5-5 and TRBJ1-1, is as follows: DAGVTQSPTHLIKTRGQQVTLRCSPISGHKSVSWYQQVLGQGPQFIFQYYEKEERGRGNFPDRFSARQFPNYSSELNVNALLLGDSALYLCASSFDNMNTEAFFGQGTRLTVV.